The 24 T cell receptor beta chains in this list originate from one sample, sequenced in a study of T cells after yellow fever vaccination. TCRdb reprocessed the 5' RACE reads with MiXCR, giving one entry per CDR3 protein. The data contain approximately 510,000 distinct CDR3 sequences, 20% to 25% of them singletons. Specimen: PBMCs, collected less than 25 days after the first yellow fever vaccination. These receptors were collected from a man aged 18 to 30 who received the YFV17D yellow fever vaccine.

The count of this clonotype is one. The rearrangement links TRBV19 to TRBJ2-1; D is undetermined. This CDR3 is 13 amino acids long. Germline V gene data show CDR1 as LNHDA and CDR2 as SQIVND (reference sequence). V was shortened by 0 bases and J by 9 bases, with 9 bases between the two germline ends. The CDR3: CASSIDRNREQFF. For the CDR3, the DNA is TGTGCCAGTAGTATAGATAGGAATCGTGAGCAGTTCTTC.

This clonotype occurred a few times. The chain employs TRBV6-1 and TRBJ1-5; D perhaps matches TRBD1 (5 bases). The CDR3 contains 14 residues. Per the germline V gene, CDR1 is MNHNS and CDR2 is SASEGT. Between the trimmed V and J ends, which lost 6 bases and 0 bases, there was a span of 9 bases. CDR3 DNA sequence: TGTGCCAGCAGAGAGACAGTTAGCAATCAGCCCCAGCATTTT. Protein product: CASRETVSNQPQHF.

This chain uses TRBV6-2 or TRBV6-3 with TRBJ2-1, with a weak D call TRBD2 (6 bases). Germline lookup yields CDR1 MNHEY and CDR2 SVGEGT. CDR3 length equals 15 residues. V lost 4 bases, J lost 5 bases, and 15 bases lay in between. In DNA form, the CDR3 reads TGTGCCAGCAGTTCGTATAGGGACTCAAACAATGAGCAGTTCTTC. Its translation: CASSSYRDSNNEQFF.

This clonotype occurred a few times. The gene calls are TRBV7-6 and TRBJ1-6; TRBD1 matches 7 bases. The germline gives CDR1 SGHVS, CDR2 FNYEAQ. V gave up 4 bases and J gave up 6 bases; unmatched junction bases: 3. The CDR3 totals 14 residues. For the CDR3, the DNA is TGTGCCAGCAGCTACAGGGGCGGTAATTCACCCCTCCACTTT. Its translation is CASSYRGGNSPLHF. The complete variable domain, with remaining parts taken from reference TRBV7-6 and TRBJ1-6, reads GAGVSQSPRYKVTKRGQDVALRCDPISGHVSLYWYRQALGQGPEFLTYFNYEAQQDKSGLPNDRFSAERPEGSISTLTIQRTEQRDSAMYRCASSYRGGNSPLHFGNGTRLTVT.

This clonotype was found once. DNA for the CDR3: TGTGCCAGCAGCTCGGGGGGAGGAGAGCAGTACTTC. Its protein is CASSSGGGEQYF. The genes are TRBV5-4 and TRBJ2-7, with 7 bases that match TRBD2. The CDR3 length is 12 residues. Germline trimming cut 3 bases from V and 7 bases from J; bases unmatched to any gene: 4. Germline CDR1 and CDR2: SGHNT and YYREEE (reference sequence).

This clonotype was seen a few times. The rearrangement joins TRBV4-2 to TRBJ2-5; no clear D gene. V lost 6 bases to trimming and J lost 2 bases, with 10 bases between them. The germline CDR1 and CDR2 sequences are LGHNA and YNFKEQ. The CDR3 is made up of 13 amino acids. For the CDR3, the DNA is TGTGCCAGCAGTCCCGCGGAGCAAGAGACCCAGTACTTC. It translates to CASSPAEQETQYF.

The chain has TRBV7-9 and TRBJ2-7; D is undetermined. The CDR3 extends over 13 amino acids. V dropped 1 base and J dropped 4 bases, with 8 bases sitting between them. Germline CDR1 and CDR2: SEHNR and FQNEAQ (reference sequence). The CDR3 DNA reads TGTGCCAGCAGCTTAGAGGGCAAATACGAGCAGTACTTC. Its protein is CASSLEGKYEQYF. Full variable domain (missing parts from reference TRBV7-9 and TRBJ2-7): DTGVSQNPRHKITKRGQNVTFRCDPISEHNRLYWYRQTLGQGPEFLTYFQNEAQLEKSRLLSDRFSAERPKGSFSTLEIQRTEQGDSAMYLCASSLEGKYEQYFGPGTRLTVT.

The rearrangement uses TRBV5-6 and TRBJ1-3, with TRBD1 matching over 9 bases. Germline V gene data show CDR1 as SGHDT and CDR2 as YYEEEE. The length of the CDR3 is 15 residues. V shed 4 bases and J 4 bases; nucleotides not matched to a gene: 6. CDR3 coding DNA: TGTGCCAGCAGCACGAGACAGGGGGGCGGAAACACCATATATTTT. This encodes CASSTRQGGGNTIYF.

This clonotype was picked up one time. The chain links TRBV2 to TRBJ1-5; weak D call: TRBD1 (6 bases). Germline V lookup: CDR1 SNHLY, CDR2 FYNNEI. This CDR3 has 15 residues. V shed 0 bases and J shed 6 bases, with 12 bases lying between them. The CDR3 spells CASSEARGGAQPQHF. In DNA, the CDR3 is TGTGCCAGCAGTGAAGCGCGAGGGGGGGCTCAGCCCCAGCATTTT.

This clonotype was found a few times. The V call is TRBV5-1, the J call TRBJ1-1; D remains unclear. The length of the CDR3 is 14 residues. CDR1 is SGHRS and CDR2 is YFSETQ in the germline V gene. V lost 6 bases and J 1 base, leaving 13 bases between the germline ends. The CDR3 region is CASTAGSTNTEAFF. CDR3 DNA: TGCGCCAGCACCGCGGGGAGTACGAACACTGAAGCTTTCTTT.

A single count supports this clonotype. An end of the junction differs from the germline gene, which may be a read error. J is TRBJ2-5 and V is TRBV7-7; D tentatively reads TRBD1 or TRBD2 (6 bases each). The CDR3 length is 13 residues. Germline-derived CDR1 and CDR2 are SSHAT and FNYEAQ (reference sequence). CDR3 DNA: TGTGCTAGCATCTTAGGGGGGTCAGAGACCCAGTACTTC. Translating it yields CASILGGSETQYF.

In its sample, this clonotype was seen a few times. This rearrangement joins TRBV16 to TRBJ2-7; D uncertain. The CDR3 consists of 13 residues. Germline V gene lookup returns CDR1 KGHSY and CDR2 FQNENV. Trimming took off 1 base at V and 3 bases at J, with 7 bases between the two ends. CDR3 amino acids: CASSQLTGYEQYF. In nucleotides, the CDR3 is TGTGCCAGCAGCCAATTGACTGGCTACGAGCAGTACTTC.

This clonotype was seen only a few times. The chain uses TRBV28 and TRBJ2-3; D tentatively reads TRBD1 or TRBD2 (5 bases each). Trimming took off 7 bases at V and 2 bases at J, with 16 bases between the two ends. Per the germline V gene, CDR1 is MDHEN and CDR2 is SYDVKM. The CDR3 extends over 15 amino acids. The CDR3, as DNA: TGTGCCAGCACCACCCCCGGGGCCAACACAGATACGCAGTATTTT. Residues: CASTTPGANTDTQYF.

This clonotype occurred a few times. The chain is built from TRBV5-1 and TRBJ2-5, with TRBD2 as a possible D gene (6 bases). In germline, CDR1 is SGHRS, CDR2 YFSETQ. Trimming cost V 4 bases and J 3 bases, with 16 bases left between them. This CDR3 comprises 15 residues. The CDR3, as DNA: TGCGCCAGCAGCCGGTTAGCGGCCCTCAAAGAGACCCAGTACTTC. Its protein product is CASSRLAALKETQYF. Drawing the rest from reference TRBV5-1 and TRBJ2-5, the complete variable domain is KAGVTQTPRYLIKTRGQQVTLSCSPISGHRSVSWYQQTPGQGLQFLFEYFSETQRNKGNFPGRFSGRQFSNSRSEMNVSTLELGDSALYLCASSRLAALKETQYFGPGTRLLVL.

This clonotype was found a few times. The CDR3 spells CASSPYQGSGQHNEQFF. The CDR3 DNA reads TGTGCCAGCAGCCCCTATCAGGGGAGCGGCCAGCACAATGAGCAGTTCTTC. The chain uses TRBV4-2 and TRBJ2-1, with D maybe TRBD1 (6 bases). Trimming removed 4 bases at V and 5 bases at J, with 21 bases between. Germline CDR1 reads LGHNA; CDR2 reads YNFKEQ. The CDR3 length is 17 residues.

This chain connects TRBV5-4 to TRBJ1-1; 9 positions match TRBD1. Looked up from germline, CDR1 is SGHNT and CDR2 is YYREEE (reference sequence). V lost 2 bases to trimming and J lost 5 bases; unmatched junction nucleotides: 10. The CDR3 has 16 residues. CDR3 sequence (DNA): TGTGCCAGCAGCTTTGGGGGAACAGGGGGCTGGACTGAAGCTTTCTTT. It specifies CASSFGGTGGWTEAFF. The entire variable domain, with the rest obtained from reference TRBV5-4 and TRBJ1-1, is as follows: ETGVTQSPTHLIKTRGQQVTLRCSSQSGHNTVSWYQQALGQGPQFIFQYYREEENGRGNFPPRFSGLQFPNYSSELNVNALELDDSALYLCASSFGGTGGWTEAFFGQGTRLTVV.

CDR3 coding DNA: TGCAGTGCGATGGACAATCCGCAGAGCGGCTACACCTTC. Amino acids: CSAMDNPQSGYTF. The V and J genes are TRBV20-1 and TRBJ1-2, with D possibly TRBD1 on 5 matching bases. The CDR3 is 13 residues long. Germline lookup yields CDR1 DFQATT and CDR2 SNEGSKA (reference sequence). V lost 6 bases and J lost 8, with 19 bases in between.

The chain couples TRBV20-1 to TRBJ2-3; D possibly matches TRBD1 or TRBD2 (6 bases each). CDR1 is DFQATT and CDR2 is SNEGSKA in the germline V gene (reference sequence). The CDR3 consists of 13 residues. With 6 bases removed from V and 4 bases from J, the gap between germline ends came to 14 bases. The CDR3 is CSAQRGDPDTQYF. CDR3 coding DNA: TGCAGTGCCCAAAGGGGGGACCCAGATACGCAGTATTTT.

The chain recombines TRBV24-1 with TRBJ2-3; D gene unclear. The germline V and J ends were trimmed by 4 bases and 0 bases, with 13 bases remaining between them. Germline CDR1 KGHDR, CDR2 SFDVKD. There are 16 residues in the CDR3. CDR3: CATSDPPGESTDTQYF. The DNA for the CDR3 is TGTGCCACCAGTGACCCACCCGGTGAGAGCACAGATACGCAGTATTTT.

This clonotype occurred a few times. CDR3 residues: CASSQERHILAGGSGANVLTF. The CDR3, as DNA: TGTGCCAGCAGCCAAGAACGGCATATACTAGCGGGGGGCTCTGGGGCCAACGTCCTGACTTTC. The V call is TRBV14, the J call TRBJ2-6; TRBD2 matches 12 bases. Per the germline V gene, CDR1 is SGHDN and CDR2 is FVKESK. The CDR3 has 21 residues. V shed 0 bases and J 0 bases; nucleotides not matched to a gene: 9.

V and J are TRBV6-5 and TRBJ2-1; 8 bases are shared with TRBD1. The CDR3 is made up of 15 amino acids. Germline V lookup: CDR1 MNHEY, CDR2 SVGAGI. The junction had 6 bases not matched to a gene; V was cut back by 8 bases and J by 0 bases. CDR3 region: CASRVTGGSYNEQFF. In DNA form, the CDR3 reads TGTGCCAGCCGAGTTACAGGGGGCTCCTACAATGAGCAGTTCTTC.

J is TRBJ2-5 and V is TRBV3-1; 7 bases agree with TRBD2. With 1 base clipped from V and 4 bases from J, the junction kept 9 bases outside the gene matches. Germline CDR1 LGHDT, CDR2 YNNKEL (reference sequence). This CDR3 is built from 16 residues. CDR3: CASSQAEAGSAETQYF. CDR3 in DNA: TGTGCCAGCAGCCAAGCGGAAGCGGGGTCTGCAGAGACCCAGTACTTC.

V gene TRBV30 combines with J gene TRBJ2-3; D is undetermined. V lost 5 bases and J 8 bases, leaving 11 bases between the germline ends. CDR3 size: 11 residues. Germline V lookup: CDR1 GTSNPN, CDR2 SVGIG (reference sequence). CDR3 sequence reads: CAWGPRATQYF. The CDR3 DNA is TGTGCCTGGGGTCCTAGAGCTACGCAGTATTTT.

This clonotype was picked up a small number of times. In DNA, the CDR3 is TGCAGTGCTAGAGATCTCAGGGGCAATCAGCCCCAGCATTTT. This codes for CSARDLRGNQPQHF. The J gene is TRBJ1-5, the V gene TRBV20-1; D possibly corresponds to TRBD1 (5 bases). The CDR3 totals 14 residues. Germline V gene sequence: CDR1 DFQATT, CDR2 SNEGSKA (reference sequence). Trimming removed 0 bases at V and 2 bases at J, with 8 bases between.